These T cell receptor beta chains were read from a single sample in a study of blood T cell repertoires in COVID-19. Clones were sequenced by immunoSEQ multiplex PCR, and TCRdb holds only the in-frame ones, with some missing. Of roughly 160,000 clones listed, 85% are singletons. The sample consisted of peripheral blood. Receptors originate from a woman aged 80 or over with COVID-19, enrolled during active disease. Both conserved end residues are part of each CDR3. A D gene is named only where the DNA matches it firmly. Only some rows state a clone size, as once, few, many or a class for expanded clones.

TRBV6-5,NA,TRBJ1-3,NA,TGTGCCAGCAGTTCACACGGGGGGGTGGAAAACACCATATATTTT,CASSSHGGVENTIYF
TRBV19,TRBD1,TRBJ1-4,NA,TGTGCCAGTAGTCCTCGGGACAGTGAAAAACTGTTTTTT,CASSPRDSEKLFF
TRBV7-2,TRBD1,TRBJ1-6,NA,TGTGCCAGCAGCACGAGGGGGCGAACCAGCTCCTATAATTCACCCCTCCACTTT,CASSTRGRTSSYNSPLHF
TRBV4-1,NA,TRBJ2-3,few,TGCGCCAGCAGCCATACTCCGAGCGGACTTACAGATACGCAGTATTTT,CASSHTPSGLTDTQYF
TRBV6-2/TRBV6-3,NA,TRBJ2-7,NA,TGTGCCAGCATCCCCGCGACAGCACCCTACGAGCAGTACTTC,CASIPATAPYEQYF
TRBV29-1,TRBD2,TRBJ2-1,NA,TGCAGCGTTGAAGATTTTAATGCGGGAGCTTACAATGAGCAGTTCTTC,CSVEDFNAGAYNEQFF
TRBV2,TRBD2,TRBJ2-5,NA,TGTGCCAGCAACGAGCGGGGGCAAGAGACCCAGTACTTC,CASNERGQETQYF
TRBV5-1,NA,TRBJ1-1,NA,TGCGCCAGCAGCTTGGACAGGGTCACTGAAGCTTTCTTT,CASSLDRVTEAFF
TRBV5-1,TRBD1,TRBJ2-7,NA,TGCGCCAGCAGTAGGGACAGGTCCTACGAGCAGTACTTC,CASSRDRSYEQYF
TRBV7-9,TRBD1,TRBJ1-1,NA,TGTGCCAGCAGGCCAGGGACAGGGAGGGCTTTCTTT,CASRPGTGRAFF
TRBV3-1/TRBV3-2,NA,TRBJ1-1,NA,TGTGCCAGCAGCCAAGGGTTGGGGCAGATGAACACTGAAGCTTTCTTT,CASSQGLGQMNTEAFF
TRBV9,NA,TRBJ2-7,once,TGTGCCAGCAGCGTAGCTGGAGGACAGAACTACGAGCAGTACTTC,CASSVAGGQNYEQYF
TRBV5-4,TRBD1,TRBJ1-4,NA,TGTGCCAGCAGCCGGACAGGGGCAGACGAAAAACTGTTTTTT,CASSRTGADEKLFF
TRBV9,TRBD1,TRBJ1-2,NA,TGTGCCAGCAGCGTAGGGGTCTCGGGACAGGAGTATGGCTACACCTTC,CASSVGVSGQEYGYTF
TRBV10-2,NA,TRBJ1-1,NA,TGCGCCAGCAGTGATCAGGGCCCAACGAACACTGAAGCTTTCTTT,CASSDQGPTNTEAFF
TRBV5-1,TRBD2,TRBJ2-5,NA,TGCGCCAGCAGCGCGACTAGCGGACAAGAGACCCAGTACTTC,CASSATSGQETQYF
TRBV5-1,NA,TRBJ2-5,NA,TGCGCCAGCAGCTTGGAGGCGCGGAATATACAAGAGACCCAGTACTTC,CASSLEARNIQETQYF
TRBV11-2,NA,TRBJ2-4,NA,TGTGCCAGCAGCTTATCGCCCACCGGAGCCAAAAACATTCAGTACTTC,CASSLSPTGAKNIQYF
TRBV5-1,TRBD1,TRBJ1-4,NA,TGCGCCAGCAGCTTGGCGGGACAGGGAAATGAAAAACTGTTTTTT,CASSLAGQGNEKLFF
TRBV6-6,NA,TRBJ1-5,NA,TGTGCCAGCAGACAGGGTACGGGCAATCAGCCCCAGCATTTT,CASRQGTGNQPQHF
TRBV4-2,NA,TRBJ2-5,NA,TGTGCCAGCAGCCAAGAGGGCCGCGAACGGGAGACCCAGTACTTC,CASSQEGRERETQYF
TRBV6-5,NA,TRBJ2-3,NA,TGTGCCAGCAGTCCTCGGACAGCTAGCACAGATACGCAGTATTTT,CASSPRTASTDTQYF
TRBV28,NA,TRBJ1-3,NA,TGTGCCAGCAGAGCAAAGTACAGGGACACCATATATTTT,CASRAKYRDTIYF
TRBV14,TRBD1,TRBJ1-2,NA,TGTGCCAGCAGCGGGACAGGGGGGCTCGGCTATGGCTACACCTTC,CASSGTGGLGYGYTF
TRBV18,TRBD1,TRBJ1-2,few,TGTGCCAGCTCAACAGGGACAGAAGCCAATGGCTACACCTTC,CASSTGTEANGYTF
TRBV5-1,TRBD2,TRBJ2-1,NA,TGCGCCAGCAGGGCCGGAGCGGGAGAGGCGGAGCAGTTCTTC,CASRAGAGEAEQFF
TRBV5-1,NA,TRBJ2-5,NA,TGCGCCAGCAGCTCCACAGAGCTCAGGGAGACCCAGTACTTC,CASSSTELRETQYF
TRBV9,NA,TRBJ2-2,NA,TGTGCCAGCAGCACCCTGGCGGGGTCCGGGGAGCTGTTTTTT,CASSTLAGSGELFF
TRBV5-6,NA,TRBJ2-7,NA,TGTGCCAGCAGTGAAGGACTTAACTACGAGCAGTACTTC,CASSEGLNYEQYF
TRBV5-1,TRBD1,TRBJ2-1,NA,TGCGCCAGCAGCCCCCCGGAGGGACAGGGGGGCAACAATGAGCAGTTCTTC,CASSPPEGQGGNNEQFF
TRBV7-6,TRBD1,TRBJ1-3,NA,TGTGCCAGCAGCTCGGGGACAGGCTCTGGAAACACCATATATTTT,CASSSGTGSGNTIYF
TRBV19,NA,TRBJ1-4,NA,TGTGCCAGTAGCGGTCTTTCCGGAGCAACTAATGAAAAACTGTTTTTT,CASSGLSGATNEKLFF
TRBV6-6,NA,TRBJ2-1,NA,TGTGCCAGCAGTCCCGTTCCGGGCGGGGAGCAGTTCTTC,CASSPVPGGEQFF
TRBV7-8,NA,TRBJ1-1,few,TGTGCCAGCAGCTTATTTGGCGGAAAAATGAACACTGAAGCTTTCTTT,CASSLFGGKMNTEAFF
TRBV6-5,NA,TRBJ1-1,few,TGTGCCAGCAGTTACGCGGCGGGGGACACTGAAGCTTTCTTT,CASSYAAGDTEAFF
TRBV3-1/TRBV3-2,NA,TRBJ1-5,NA,TGTGCCAGCAGCCCCTCGGTGGGCAATCAGCCCCAGCATTTT,CASSPSVGNQPQHF
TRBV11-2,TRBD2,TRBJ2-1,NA,TGTGCCAGCAGCCGGACTAGCGGGAGGGTTGAGCAGTTCTTC,CASSRTSGRVEQFF
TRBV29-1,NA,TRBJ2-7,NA,TGCAGCGGATCCGGGGCCAGGGGGGCCTACGAGCAGTACTTC,CSGSGARGAYEQYF
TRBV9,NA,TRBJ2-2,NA,TGTGCCAGCAGCGATGTACAGGGATGGACCGGGGAGCTGTTTTTT,CASSDVQGWTGELFF
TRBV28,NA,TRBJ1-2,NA,TGTGCCAGCAGTTTAGGCGGGGTGGGAGGCTATGGCTACACCTTC,CASSLGGVGGYGYTF
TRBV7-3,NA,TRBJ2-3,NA,TGTGCCAGCAGTCCCCGGGGGGCCCGGGATACGCAGTATTTT,CASSPRGARDTQYF
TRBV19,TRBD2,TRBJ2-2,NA,TGTGCCAGTAGTAACGGGAGGGCCGGGGAGCTGTTTTTT,CASSNGRAGELFF
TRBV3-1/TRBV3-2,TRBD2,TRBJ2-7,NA,TGTGCCAGCGGGCGGGAGGTGACCTACGAGCAGTACTTC,CASGREVTYEQYF
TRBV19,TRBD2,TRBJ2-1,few,TGTGCCAGTAGTATTGCGGGGGGCGGGGATGAGCAGTTCTTC,CASSIAGGGDEQFF
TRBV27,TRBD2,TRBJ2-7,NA,TGTGCCAGCAGTTTAGTAACAGCTACTAGCGTTCCTTCCTACGAGCAGTACTTC,CASSLVTATSVPSYEQYF